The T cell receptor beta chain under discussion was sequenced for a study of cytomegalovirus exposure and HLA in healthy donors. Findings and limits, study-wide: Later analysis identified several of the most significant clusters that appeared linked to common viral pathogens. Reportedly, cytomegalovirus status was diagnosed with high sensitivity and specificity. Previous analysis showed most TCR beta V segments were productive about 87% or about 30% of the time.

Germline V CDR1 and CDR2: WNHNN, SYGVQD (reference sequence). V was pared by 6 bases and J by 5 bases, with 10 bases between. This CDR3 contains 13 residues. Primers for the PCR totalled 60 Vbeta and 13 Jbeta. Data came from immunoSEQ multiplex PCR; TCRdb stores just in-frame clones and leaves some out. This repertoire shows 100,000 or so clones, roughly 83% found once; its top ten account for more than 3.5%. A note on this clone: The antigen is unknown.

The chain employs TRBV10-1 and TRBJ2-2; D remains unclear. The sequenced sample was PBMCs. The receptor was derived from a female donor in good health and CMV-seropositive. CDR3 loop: CASSRIATGELFF. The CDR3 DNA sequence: TGCGCCAGCAGCCGGATAGCAACCGGGGAGCTGTTTTTT.